The entry below describes one T cell receptor (beta chain). In the source study's methods: Reference gene primers were amplified, and this amplification served to estimate nucleated cell counts. The table came from immunoSEQ multiplex PCR; TCRdb's copy has only in-frame clones and leaves some out. V, J and clone size are taken as reported in that table, and D and trimming were inferred from the DNA itself. The repertoire holds around 370,000 clones, with about 90% as singletons. Deletions cut 5 bases from V and 4 bases from J, with 14 bases between. The germline V gene has CDR1 MRHNA and CDR2 SNTAGT. This CDR3 is built from 14 residues. This sample is part of a study of blood T cell repertoires in COVID-19. Study-wide background: There were acute and convalescent COVID-19 samples, and they came from the United States, Italy and Spain. PBMCs, B-cell-depleted T cells, or T cells were the source of the cDNA or gDNA that made up the material.

This chain joins TRBV6-4 and TRBJ1-2; tentatively, D is TRBD1 (5 bases). Sequencing was done on a sample of peripheral blood. The TCR comes from a woman younger than 30 who had recovered from COVID-19. CDR3 loop: CASSQTDHSYGYTF. The CDR3 DNA reads TGTGCCAGCAGTCAGACAGACCATTCCTATGGCTACACCTTC.